The rows below give T cell receptor beta chains drawn from one sample of a study of metastatic and nonmetastatic thyroid tumors. Through MiXCR, TCRdb re-clonotyped the PCR reads. Of over 25,000 clones in the sample, approximately 17% were seen once. Source material: blood. All receptors derive from a female donor with papillary thyroid cancer or a benign thyroid nodule (not recorded which). Some clones in this sample may be carry-over from other donors' samples. Each CDR3 is given with its conserved first and last residue. The D gene is left open where the match is weak. Some rows have no size entry. The others give once, few or many, or a class for an expanded clone.

D	V	size	J	DNA	CDR3
NA	TRBV5-1	many	TRBJ2-1	TGCGCCAGCAGCTTGGCGTCGGAAGAGAATGAGCAGTTCTTC	CASSLASEENEQFF
TRBD2	TRBV9	many	TRBJ2-5	TGTGCCAGCAGCGTGGGACTAGCGGGAGGGGTGGAGACCCAGTACTTC	CASSVGLAGGVETQYF
TRBD2	TRBV5-1	NA	TRBJ2-7	TGCGCCAGCAGCTCCCTTCGGGAGGGGATTCGCCACGAGCAGTACTTC	CASSSLREGIRHEQYF
TRBD1	TRBV13	NA	TRBJ1-4	TGTTCCAGCAGCGGCAACAGGGGGCGGAATGAAAAACTTTTTTTT	CSSSGNRGRNEKLFF
NA	TRBV2	many	TRBJ2-3	TGTGCCAGCAGTGAGACCCGCGGCGGAGATACGCAGTATTTT	CASSETRGGDTQYF
TRBD1	TRBV10-3	many	TRBJ2-6	TGTGCCATCAGTGAGTCGGGACAGGGGGCTGGGGCCAACGTCCTGACTTTC	CAISESGQGAGANVLTF
TRBD2	TRBV6-2/TRBV6-3	medium-sized	TRBJ2-1	TGTGCCAGCACCCAATCCCCTGCTAGCGGGAGAACGGGTGAGCAGTTCTTC	CASTQSPASGRTGEQFF
NA	TRBV27	few	TRBJ2-7	TGTGCCAGCAGTCACCTAGTGGGAAAGGCCTACGAGCAGTACTTC	CASSHLVGKAYEQYF
TRBD2	TRBV20-1	many	TRBJ2-1	TGCAGTCCCGGGACTAGCGGGAGTCAGGGCGATGAGCAGTTCTTC	CSPGTSGSQGDEQFF
TRBD2	TRBV4-1	NA	TRBJ2-7	TGCGCCAGCAGCCAACCGACTAGCGGGAGGGACGAGCAGTACTTC	CASSQPTSGRDEQYF
NA	TRBV20-1	many	TRBJ2-1	TGCAGTGCTCGGACCATAACCCCCTACAATGAGCAGTTCTTC	CSARTITPYNEQFF
NA	TRBV12-3/TRBV12-4	NA	TRBJ1-5	TGTGCCAGCAGGGGAGTGGACAGCTATTCGGGGCCCCAGCATTTT	CASRGVDSYSGPQHF
TRBD2	TRBV7-6	NA	TRBJ2-7	TGTGCCAGCAGCACGGGACTAGCGGGCCCCTACGAGCAGTACTTC	CASSTGLAGPYEQYF
TRBD1	TRBV3-1	many	TRBJ2-3	TGTGCCAGCAGCCAAGACCAGACAGGGTGGGCAGATACGCAGTATTTT	CASSQDQTGWADTQYF
NA	TRBV12-3/TRBV12-4	many	TRBJ2-6	TGTGCCAGCAGCCCCACCACGGGGTGGGCCAACGTCCTGACTTTC	CASSPTTGWANVLTF
TRBD2	TRBV6-2/TRBV6-3	medium-sized	TRBJ2-1	TGTGCCAGCAGTCCCCCGGTCGGGGCTAGCGGCTACAATGAGCAGTTCTTC	CASSPPVGASGYNEQFF
TRBD1	TRBV20-1	many	TRBJ2-1	TGCAGTGCTAGCGCCGGGACAGGGGTCTACAATGAGCAGTTCTTC	CSASAGTGVYNEQFF
NA	TRBV7-3	many	TRBJ2-1	TGTGCCAGCAGCTACGGACCCGGACTGGGCCACAATGAGCAGTTCTTC	CASSYGPGLGHNEQFF
NA	TRBV2	many	TRBJ1-4	TGTGCCAGCAGTTCCTCAGGGGAGGGGGAAAAACTGTTTTTT	CASSSSGEGEKLFF
NA	TRBV5-1	NA	TRBJ1-4	TGCGCCAGCAGCCCCGTTGCGGGTGGTGAAAAACTGCTTTTT	CASSPVAGGEKLLF
NA	TRBV20-1	once	TRBJ1-2	TGCAGTGCTAGATCGGAATATGGCTACACCTTC	CSARSEYGYTF
TRBD2	TRBV24-1	many	TRBJ2-1	TGTGCCACCAGTGATTCGGGGACTAGCGGGAGTTATTACAATGAGCAGTTCTTC	CATSDSGTSGSYYNEQFF
NA	TRBV7-8	many	TRBJ2-1	TGTGCCAGCAGCTTAGGGATTGTGCCGACGCAGTTCTTC	CASSLGIVPTQFF
TRBD2	TRBV6-4	many	TRBJ2-1	TGTGCCAGCAGTGACTCTAGCGGGTCCTACAATGAGCAGTTCTTC	CASSDSSGSYNEQFF
NA	TRBV6-1	many	TRBJ1-4	TGTGCCAGCAGTTCCGGGGTGGTGGGTGAAAAACTGTTTTTT	CASSSGVVGEKLFF
TRBD1	TRBV5-4	many	TRBJ2-1	TGTGCCAGCAGCTCCAGGGACAGGGGTAGCTATGAGCAGTTCTTC	CASSSRDRGSYEQFF
TRBD1	TRBV2	many	TRBJ1-4	TGTGCCAGCAGCAGGGGGAGAGATGAAAAACTGTTTTTT	CASSRGRDEKLFF
TRBD1	TRBV6-4	many	TRBJ1-1	TGTGCCAGCAGTGAAAAGGCACAGGGGGAAGGGACTGAAGCTTTCTTT	CASSEKAQGEGTEAFF
TRBD2	TRBV7-2	many	TRBJ2-7	TGTGCCAGCAGCTTGGGTCCTAGCGGGAGGACCACCAATTACGAGCAGTACTTC	CASSLGPSGRTTNYEQYF